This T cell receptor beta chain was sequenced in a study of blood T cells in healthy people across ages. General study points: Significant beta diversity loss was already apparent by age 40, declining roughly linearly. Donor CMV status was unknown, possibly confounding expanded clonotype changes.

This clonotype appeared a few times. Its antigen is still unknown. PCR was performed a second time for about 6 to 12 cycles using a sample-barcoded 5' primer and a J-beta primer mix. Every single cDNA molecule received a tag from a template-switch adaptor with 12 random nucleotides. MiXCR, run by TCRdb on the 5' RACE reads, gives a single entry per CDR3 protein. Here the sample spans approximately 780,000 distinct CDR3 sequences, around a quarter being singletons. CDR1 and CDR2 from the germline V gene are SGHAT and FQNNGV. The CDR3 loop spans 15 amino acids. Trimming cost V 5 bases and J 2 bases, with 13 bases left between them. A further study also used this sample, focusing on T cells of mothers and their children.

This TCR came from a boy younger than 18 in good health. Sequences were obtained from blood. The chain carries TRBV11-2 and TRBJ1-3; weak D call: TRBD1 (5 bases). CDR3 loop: CASSQNAGTGNTIYF. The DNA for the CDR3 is TGTGCCAGCAGCCAGAACGCAGGGACTGGAAACACCATATATTTT.